This T cell receptor (beta chain) emerged from a study of T cells after yellow fever vaccination. Study results and limitations: The booster response re-showed most primary clones: over 95% CD4, around 87% CD8. It was the secondary response that reached its peak faster, day 5 versus 15, but it was weaker.

Germline V gene data show CDR1 as LGHNA and CDR2 as YNFKEQ. V was pared by 0 bases and J by 2 bases, with 13 bases of the junction left unmatched. The CDR3 consists of 19 residues. TCR cDNA, made by 5'RACE template switching, carried an added universal primer site and UMIs. TCRdb re-derived calls from the 5' RACE reads in MiXCR, one entry per CDR3 protein. The top ten clones hold 11% to 15% of a sample with 500,000 to 650,000 distinct CDR3 sequences, 13% of them seen once. This clonotype turned up a few times. Its antigen is currently unknown. This receptor was identified in a young man who received the YFV17D yellow fever vaccine. The V call is TRBV4-2, the J call TRBJ2-1; TRBD1 agrees at 7 bases. The sample in question was PBMCs, obtained on the day of the yellow fever booster vaccination. Here the CDR3 DNA reads TGTGCCAGCAGCCAAGAGGGGTATGGAGACAGGGTAGCCTACAATGAGCAGTTCTTC. This sequence encodes CASSQEGYGDRVAYNEQFF.